Listed here are 21 T cell receptor beta chains from one sample, sequenced in a study of molecular identifiers for immune sequencing clone quantification. TCRdb reprocessed the PCR reads via MiXCR and lists one record per CDR3 protein. The table shows about 320,000 distinct CDR3 sequences, with about 22% occurring only once. Sequenced: naive CD8+ T cells from blood, with Jurkat cell RNA spiked in. Subset noted: FACS-sorted CD8+CD4-CCR7+CD45RA+ naive T cells. The source of these receptors is a human donor in good health. Some libraries in this study had Jurkat cell RNA spiked in.

In this sample, this clonotype turned up many times. The chain recombines TRBV14 with TRBJ2-3, with D perhaps matching TRBD2 (5 bases). Germline CDR1 and CDR2: SGHDN and FVKESK. The V and J ends lost 0 bases and 3 bases respectively, with 19 bases between them. CDR3 length equals 18 residues. This CDR3 is CASSQDISLAHLTDTQYF. The CDR3 DNA follows: TGTGCCAGCAGCCAAGATATATCCCTAGCTCACCTTACAGATACGCAGTATTTT.

This clonotype was picked up many times. The chain carries TRBV24-1 and TRBJ1-4; no firm D call. V lost 0 bases and J 0 bases, leaving 16 bases between the germline ends. CDR3 length: 19 amino acids. The germline gives CDR1 KGHDR, CDR2 SFDVKD. The CDR3, as DNA: TGTGCCACCAGTGATTTGCAATCTTTAGAGGTTGCAACTAATGAAAAACTGTTTTTT. It codes for CATSDLQSLEVATNEKLFF.

V and J are TRBV23-1 and TRBJ2-7; TRBD1 aligns across 7 bases. TRBV23-1 is given ORF status, its function remaining uncertain. J lost 0 bases, V lost 3 bases, and 8 bases had no gene match. This CDR3 contains 16 residues. In DNA, the CDR3 is TGCGCCAGCAGTCATACGGGACAGCTTAGCTCCTACGAGCAGTACTTC. It translates to CASSHTGQLSSYEQYF.

Ten or more counts support this clonotype. The chain carries TRBV20-1 and TRBJ1-1; D is uncertain. Germline V lookup: CDR1 DFQATT, CDR2 SNEGSKA (reference sequence). The CDR3 loop spans 12 amino acids. V lost 0 bases to trimming and J lost 3 bases, with 5 bases between them. CDR3 in DNA: TGCAGTGCTAGAGAGCTGTACACTGAAGCTTTCTTT. Protein product: CSARELYTEAFF.

The rearrangement joins TRBV19 to TRBJ2-3; no reliable D call. Germline V gene sequence: CDR1 LNHDA, CDR2 SQIVND (reference sequence). This CDR3 has 15 amino acids. Trimming left V 3 bases short and J 0 bases short, with 10 bases between. CDR3 protein: CASSMPASSTDTQYF. The CDR3 nucleotides are TGTGCCAGTAGTATGCCAGCGTCTAGCACAGATACGCAGTATTTT.

This clonotype was seen many times. The V call is TRBV30, the J call TRBJ2-3; perhaps TRBD2 as D (6 bases). The CDR3 has 12 residues. The germline V gene has CDR1 GTSNPN and CDR2 SVGIG (reference sequence). V gave up 5 bases and J gave up 6 bases, with 12 bases separating them. Written as DNA, the CDR3 is TGTGCCTGGGGAGGGGCTCAGGATACGCAGTATTTT. Amino acid sequence: CAWGGAQDTQYF.

V gene TRBV13 combines with J gene TRBJ1-2; D call uncertain. Trimming removed 11 bases from V and 11 bases from J, with 24 bases in between. The CDR3 consists of 13 residues. The germline CDR1 and CDR2 sequences are PRHDT and FYEKMQ (reference sequence). For the CDR3, the DNA is TGTGCCGGCAACCGAAGAGATCCTTGGATGTACACCTTC. It codes for CAGNRRDPWMYTF.

This clonotype appeared many times. The V call is TRBV7-9, the J call TRBJ1-1; 7 bases are shared with TRBD1. The trim removed 5 bases at V and 8 bases at J, leaving 5 bases unmatched. Germline-derived CDR1 and CDR2 are SEHNR and FQNEAQ (reference sequence). This CDR3 spans 12 amino acids. CDR3 amino acids: CASSPVGQEAFF. The DNA of the CDR3 is TGTGCCAGCAGCCCCGTGGGACAGGAAGCTTTCTTT.

To note about this clonotype: This may come from a read error, since a much larger clone is one base off. The chain employs TRBV12-3 or TRBV12-4 and TRBJ2-5; tentatively, D is TRBD1 (6 bases). The CDR3 is 14 residues long. Trimming cost V 6 bases and J 4 bases, with 15 bases left between them. CDR3 coding DNA: TGTGCCAGCAGCACTAGGGGGAGAGGAGAGACCCAGTACTTC. It encodes CASSTRGRGETQYF.

There are many counts of this clonotype. The chain uses TRBV5-1 and TRBJ2-2; D is perhaps TRBD1 (5 bases). The germline gives CDR1 SGHRS, CDR2 YFSETQ. V was clipped by 4 bases and J by 2 bases, with 18 bases between them. This CDR3 spans 17 amino acids. CDR3 DNA sequence: TGCGCCAGCAGCCCCCCCGTCAGGACACTAAACACCGGGGAGCTGTTTTTT. This encodes CASSPPVRTLNTGELFF.

The chain carries TRBV4-1 and TRBJ1-1, with D unresolved. CDR3 size: 16 residues. The V end lost 2 bases, the J end lost 0 bases, and 13 bases lay between the germline ends. The germline V gene has CDR1 MGHRA and CDR2 YSYEKL. This CDR3 reads CASSQRTAQLNTEAFF. CDR3 nucleotide sequence: TGCGCCAGCAGCCAACGTACGGCGCAGCTGAACACTGAAGCTTTCTTT.

This chain connects TRBV6-1 to TRBJ2-5, with D perhaps matching TRBD1 (5 bases). The CDR3 has 14 amino acids. The germline CDR1 and CDR2 sequences are MNHNS and SASEGT. V lost 2 bases and J lost 6, with 13 bases in between. DNA of the CDR3: TGTGCCAGCAGTGAATTGGTCAGGGTCAAGACCCAGTACTTC. Protein product: CASSELVRVKTQYF.

The V call is TRBV7-9, the J call TRBJ2-7; either TRBD1 or TRBD2 may supply D (5 bases each). V was clipped by 3 bases and J by 0 bases, with 12 bases between them. Germline values: CDR1 SEHNR, CDR2 FQNEAQ (reference sequence). The CDR3 is 15 residues long. The CDR3: CASSFRGRNSYEQYF. The CDR3 DNA is TGTGCCAGCAGCTTCCGGGGCAGGAACTCCTACGAGCAGTACTTC. The full variable domain, rest sourced from reference TRBV7-9 and TRBJ2-7, is DTGVSQNPRHKITKRGQNVTFRCDPISEHNRLYWYRQTLGQGPEFLTYFQNEAQLEKSRLLSDRFSAERPKGSFSTLEIQRTEQGDSAMYLCASSFRGRNSYEQYFGPGTRLTVT.

This clonotype has just a few counts. The rearrangement links TRBV7-2 to TRBJ2-7; D possibly corresponds to TRBD1 (6 bases). The CDR3 length is 14 residues. The V and J ends lost 3 bases and 3 bases respectively, with 12 bases between them. Germline V lookup: CDR1 SGHTA, CDR2 FQGNSA. DNA for the CDR3: TGTGCCAGCAGCTTTTACAGGGACGTCTACGAGCAGTACTTC. It codes for CASSFYRDVYEQYF. Combining the CDR3 with reference TRBV7-2 and TRBJ2-7 gives the whole variable domain GAGVSQSPSNKVTEKGKDVELRCDPISGHTALYWYRQSLGQGLEFLIYFQGNSAPDKSGLPSDRFSAERTGGSVSTLTIQRTQQEDSAVYLCASSFYRDVYEQYFGPGTRLTVT.

This chain joins TRBV7-6 and TRBJ1-4, with D unresolved. This CDR3 is 16 amino acids long. Trimming took off 5 bases at V and 7 bases at J, with 20 bases between the two ends. Per germline, CDR1 SGHVS and CDR2 FNYEAQ. The chain's CDR3 is CASSHPQSPSREKLFF. The CDR3 coding sequence is TGTGCCAGCAGCCACCCACAGTCTCCGTCTCGTGAAAAACTGTTTTTT.

This clonotype was recorded at least ten times. The V gene is TRBV4-3, the J gene TRBJ2-7; 10 bases line up with TRBD1. The junction had 11 bases not matched to a gene; V was cut back by 3 bases and J by 6 bases. This CDR3 comprises 16 residues. CDR1 LGHNA and CDR2 YSLEER come from the germline V gene. The DNA for the CDR3 is TGCGCCAGCAGCCATGTTTCCGGGACAGGGGTTGGCGAGCAGTACTTC. Protein product: CASSHVSGTGVGEQYF.

As to this clonotype: The CDR3 does not close with the conserved phenylalanine or tryptophan, likely indicating a read error. The J gene is TRBJ1-1, the V gene TRBV28, with D hard to call. CDR1 is MDHEN, CDR2 SYDVKM, per germline. The CDR3 is made up of 13 amino acids. V was clipped by 7 bases and J by 3 bases, with 12 bases between them. The CDR3 loop reads CASNSYGYTEAFL. DNA of the CDR3: TGTGCCAGCAACAGTTACGGGTACACTGAAGCTTTCCTT.

This chain uses TRBV7-2 with TRBJ1-5, with D uncertain. The CDR3 covers 14 residues. CDR1 is SGHTA and CDR2 is FQGNSA in the germline V gene. Trimming pared 6 bases from V and 4 bases from J, leaving 13 bases between. The CDR3 DNA sequence: TGTGCCAGCAGTTTCGGACCCCGGAATCAGCCCCAGCATTTT. Encoded protein: CASSFGPRNQPQHF.

There are many counts of this clonotype. The rearrangement links TRBV27 to TRBJ2-5; D may be TRBD2 (6 bases). V dropped 6 bases and J dropped 5 bases, with 19 bases sitting between them. The germline CDR1 and CDR2 sequences are MNHEY and SMNVEV (reference sequence). This CDR3 spans 15 amino acids. The CDR3 nucleotides are TGTGCCAGCAGCCCCATGGAGGGCGTCGTGGAGACCCAGTACTTC. Its protein is CASSPMEGVVETQYF.

This clonotype came up many times. The chain couples TRBV6-6 to TRBJ2-2, with D uncertain. The CDR3 loop spans 13 amino acids. The ends were cut back, 4 bases at V and 6 bases at J, with 9 bases in the middle. Germline CDR1 reads MNHNY; CDR2 reads SVGAGI (reference sequence). The CDR3 region has the DNA TGTGCCAGCAGTTCATCCGGGTCCGGGGAGCTGTTTTTT. It codes for CASSSSGSGELFF.

This clonotype was detected ten times or more. The chain carries TRBV6-2 or TRBV6-3 and TRBJ2-5; possible D gene TRBD2, 6 bases. V was shortened by 6 bases and J by 7 bases, with 15 bases between the two germline ends. This CDR3 is built from 13 residues. The germline V gene encodes CDR1 MNHEY and CDR2 SVGEGT. CDR3 in amino acids: CASRSDYARTQYF. CDR3 nucleotide sequence: TGTGCCAGCAGATCGGACTACGCGAGGACCCAGTACTTC.